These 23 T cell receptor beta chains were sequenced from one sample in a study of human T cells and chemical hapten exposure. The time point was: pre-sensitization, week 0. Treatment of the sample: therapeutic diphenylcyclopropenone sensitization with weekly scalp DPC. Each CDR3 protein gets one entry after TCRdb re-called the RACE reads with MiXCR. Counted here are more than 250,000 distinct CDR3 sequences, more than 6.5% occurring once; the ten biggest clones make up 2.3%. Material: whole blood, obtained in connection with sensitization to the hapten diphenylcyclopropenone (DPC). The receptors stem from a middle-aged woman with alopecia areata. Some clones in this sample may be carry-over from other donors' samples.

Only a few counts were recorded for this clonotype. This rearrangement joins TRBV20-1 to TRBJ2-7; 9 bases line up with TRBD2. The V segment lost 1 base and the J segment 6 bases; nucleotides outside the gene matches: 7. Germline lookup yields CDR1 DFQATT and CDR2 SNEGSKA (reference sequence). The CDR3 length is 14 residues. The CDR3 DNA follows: TGCAGTGCTAGAGGGGAGCGGGAGGTACCCGAGCAGTACTTC. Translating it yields CSARGEREVPEQYF.

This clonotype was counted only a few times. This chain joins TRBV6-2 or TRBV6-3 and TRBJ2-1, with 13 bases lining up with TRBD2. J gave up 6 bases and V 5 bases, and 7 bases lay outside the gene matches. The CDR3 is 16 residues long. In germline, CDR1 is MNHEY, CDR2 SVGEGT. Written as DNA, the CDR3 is TGTGCCAGCAGTCGGACTAGCGGGAGAATCTCCAATGAGCAGTTCTTC. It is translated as CASSRTSGRISNEQFF.

Written as DNA, the CDR3 is TGTGCCAGCAGAGGGGAGGGTCCGGCGGATGAGCAGTTCTTC. Amino acid sequence: CASRGEGPADEQFF. The chain links TRBV6-5 to TRBJ2-1; 7 bases agree with TRBD2. V gave up 6 bases and J gave up 8 bases; unmatched junction bases: 10. CDR1 is MNHEY and CDR2 is SVGAGI in the germline V gene. The CDR3 totals 14 residues.

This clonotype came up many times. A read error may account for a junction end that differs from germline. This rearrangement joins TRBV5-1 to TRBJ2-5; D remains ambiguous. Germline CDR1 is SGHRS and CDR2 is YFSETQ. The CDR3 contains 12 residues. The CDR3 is CASSLSQETQYF. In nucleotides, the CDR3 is TGTGCCAGCAGTTTATCCCAAGAGACCCAGTACTTC.

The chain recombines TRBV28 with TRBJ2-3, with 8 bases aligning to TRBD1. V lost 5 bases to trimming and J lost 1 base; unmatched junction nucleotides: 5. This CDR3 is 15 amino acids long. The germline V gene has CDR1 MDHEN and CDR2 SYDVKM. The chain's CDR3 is CASSAPGQGTDTQYF. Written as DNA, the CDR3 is TGTGCCAGCAGTGCACCGGGACAGGGCACAGATACGCAGTATTTT.

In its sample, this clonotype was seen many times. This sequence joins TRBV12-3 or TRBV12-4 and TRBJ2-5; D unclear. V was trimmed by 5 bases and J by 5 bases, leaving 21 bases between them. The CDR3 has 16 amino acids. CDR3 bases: TGTGCCAGCAGTCCCCCCCGGACGGCTACCGGGGAGACCCAGTACTTC. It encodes CASSPPRTATGETQYF.

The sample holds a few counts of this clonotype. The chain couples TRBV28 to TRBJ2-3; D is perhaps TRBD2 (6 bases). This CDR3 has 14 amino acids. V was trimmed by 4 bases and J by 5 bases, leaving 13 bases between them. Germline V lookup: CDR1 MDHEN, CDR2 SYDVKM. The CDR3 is CASSSRGRGDTQYF. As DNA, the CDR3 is TGTGCCAGCAGTTCCCGTGGGCGGGGAGATACGCAGTATTTT.

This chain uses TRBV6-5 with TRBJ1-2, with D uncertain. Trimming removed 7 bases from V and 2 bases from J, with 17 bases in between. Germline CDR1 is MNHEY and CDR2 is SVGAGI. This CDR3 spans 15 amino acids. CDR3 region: CASTDQGSANYGYTF. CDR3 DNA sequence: TGTGCCAGCACCGATCAAGGTTCGGCAAACTATGGCTACACCTTC.

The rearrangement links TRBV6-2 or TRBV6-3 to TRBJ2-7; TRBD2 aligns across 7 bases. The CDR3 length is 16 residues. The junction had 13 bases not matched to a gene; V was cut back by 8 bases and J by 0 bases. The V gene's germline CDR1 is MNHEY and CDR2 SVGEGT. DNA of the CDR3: TGTGCCAGCCGTCGGGCTAGCGGAAGGAGCTCCTACGAGCAGTACTTC. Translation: CASRRASGRSSYEQYF.

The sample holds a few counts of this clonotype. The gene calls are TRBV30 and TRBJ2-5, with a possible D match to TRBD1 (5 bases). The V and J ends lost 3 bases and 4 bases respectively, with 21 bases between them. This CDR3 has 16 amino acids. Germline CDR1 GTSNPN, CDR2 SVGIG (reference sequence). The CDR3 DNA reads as TGTGCCTGGAGAGGTATAGGGGCCCAAAACAGAGAGACCCAGTACTTC. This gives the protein CAWRGIGAQNRETQYF.

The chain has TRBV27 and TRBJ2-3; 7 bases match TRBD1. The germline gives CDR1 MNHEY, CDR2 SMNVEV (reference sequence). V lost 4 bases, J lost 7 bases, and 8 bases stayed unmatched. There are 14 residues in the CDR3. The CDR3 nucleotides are TGTGCCAGCAGTTCCGGACAGGCTCCCTATACGCAGTATTTT. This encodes CASSSGQAPYTQYF.

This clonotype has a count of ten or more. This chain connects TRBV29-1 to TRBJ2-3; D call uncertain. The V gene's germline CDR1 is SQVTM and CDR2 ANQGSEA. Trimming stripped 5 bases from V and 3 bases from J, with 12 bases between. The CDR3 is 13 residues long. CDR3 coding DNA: TGCAGCGTTCCAGGTGCTCGTACAGATACGCAGTATTTT. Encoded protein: CSVPGARTDTQYF.

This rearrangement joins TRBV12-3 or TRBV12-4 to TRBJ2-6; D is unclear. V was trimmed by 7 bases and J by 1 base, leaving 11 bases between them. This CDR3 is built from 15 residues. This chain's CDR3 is CASNPLGSGANVLTF. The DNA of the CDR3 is TGTGCCAGCAACCCCCTCGGGTCTGGGGCCAACGTCCTGACTTTC.

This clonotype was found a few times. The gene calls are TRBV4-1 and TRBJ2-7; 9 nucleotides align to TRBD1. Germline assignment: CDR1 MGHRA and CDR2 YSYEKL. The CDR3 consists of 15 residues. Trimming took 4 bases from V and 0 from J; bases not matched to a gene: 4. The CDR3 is CASSPGQGTSYEQYF. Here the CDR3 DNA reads TGCGCCAGCAGCCCCGGACAGGGGACCTCCTACGAGCAGTACTTC.

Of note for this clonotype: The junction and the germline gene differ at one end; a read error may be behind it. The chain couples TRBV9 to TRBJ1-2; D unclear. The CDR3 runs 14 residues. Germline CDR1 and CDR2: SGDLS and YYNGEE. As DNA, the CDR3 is TGTGCCAGCAGCGCGGCACAAGCTAAATATGGCTACACCTTC. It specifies CASSAAQAKYGYTF.

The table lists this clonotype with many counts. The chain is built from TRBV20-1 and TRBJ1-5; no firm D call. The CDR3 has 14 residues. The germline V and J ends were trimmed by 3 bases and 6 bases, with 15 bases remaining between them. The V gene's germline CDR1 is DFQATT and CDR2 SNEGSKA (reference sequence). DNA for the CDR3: TGCAGTGCTAGCATGCGTGTTATCGGTCAGCCCCAGCATTTT. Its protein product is CSASMRVIGQPQHF.

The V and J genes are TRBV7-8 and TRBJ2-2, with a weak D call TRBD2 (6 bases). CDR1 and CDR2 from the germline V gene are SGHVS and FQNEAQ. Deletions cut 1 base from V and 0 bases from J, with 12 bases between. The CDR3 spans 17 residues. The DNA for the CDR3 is TGTGCCAGCAGCTTAGTGGCAGGGAGGTCGAACACCGGGGAGCTGTTTTTT. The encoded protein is CASSLVAGRSNTGELFF.

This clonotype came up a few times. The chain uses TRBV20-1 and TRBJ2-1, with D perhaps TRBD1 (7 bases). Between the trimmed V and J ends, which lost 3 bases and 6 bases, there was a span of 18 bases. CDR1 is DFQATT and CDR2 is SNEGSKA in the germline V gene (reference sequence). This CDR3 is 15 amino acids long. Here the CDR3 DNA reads TGCAGTGCTAGCTCCACCTACAGGGGAGGCAATGAGCAGTTCTTC. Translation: CSASSTYRGGNEQFF.

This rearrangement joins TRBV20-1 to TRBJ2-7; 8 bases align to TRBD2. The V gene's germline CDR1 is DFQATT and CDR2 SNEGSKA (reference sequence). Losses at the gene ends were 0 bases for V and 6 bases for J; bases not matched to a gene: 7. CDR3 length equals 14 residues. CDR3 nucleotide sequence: TGCAGTGCTAGAGATCCCAGCGGGAGACCCGAGCAGTACTTC. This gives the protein CSARDPSGRPEQYF.

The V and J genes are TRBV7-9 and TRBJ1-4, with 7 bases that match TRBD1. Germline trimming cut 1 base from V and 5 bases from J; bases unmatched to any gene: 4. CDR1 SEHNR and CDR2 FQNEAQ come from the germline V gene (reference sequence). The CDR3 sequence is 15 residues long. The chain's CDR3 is CASSLGGGVNEKLFF. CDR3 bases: TGTGCCAGCAGCTTAGGAGGGGGCGTGAATGAAAAACTGTTTTTT.

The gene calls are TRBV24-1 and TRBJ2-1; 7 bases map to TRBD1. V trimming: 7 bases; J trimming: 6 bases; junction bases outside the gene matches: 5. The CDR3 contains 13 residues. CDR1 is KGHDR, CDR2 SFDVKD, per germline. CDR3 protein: CATRGTEVNEQFF. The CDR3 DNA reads TGTGCCACCAGGGGGACAGAGGTCAATGAGCAGTTCTTC.

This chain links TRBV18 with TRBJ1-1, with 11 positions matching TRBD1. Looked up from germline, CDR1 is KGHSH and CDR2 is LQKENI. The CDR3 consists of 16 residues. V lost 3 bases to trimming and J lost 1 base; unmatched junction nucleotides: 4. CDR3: CASSPFGTGGNTEAFF. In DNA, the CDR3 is TGTGCCAGCTCACCCTTCGGGACAGGGGGGAACACTGAAGCTTTCTTT.

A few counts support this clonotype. This chain's CDR3 is CASSLQGGHNEQFF. Here the CDR3 DNA reads TGTGCCAGCAGCTTACAGGGCGGCCACAATGAGCAGTTCTTC. The gene calls are TRBV7-9 and TRBJ2-1; weak D call: TRBD1 (5 bases). The V end was cut by 2 bases, the J end by 5 bases, with 10 bases between. The length of the CDR3 is 14 residues. From germline, CDR1 is SEHNR and CDR2 FQNEAQ (reference sequence).